These 26 T cell receptor beta chains were sequenced from one sample in a study of blood T cell repertoires in COVID-19. Using immunoSEQ multiplex PCR, the repertoire was profiled, and TCRdb retains in-frame clones only, with some absent. The sample yields approximately 54,000 clones, 80% to 90% seen once. Sequenced material: peripheral blood. These TCRs come from a woman in her sixties or seventies with acute or convalescent COVID-19.

This clone has only one observation. The chain joins TRBV7-9 to TRBJ2-5, with 8 bases identical to TRBD2. CDR3 length equals 14 residues. Germline CDR1 SEHNR, CDR2 FQNEAQ (reference sequence). V dropped 6 bases and J dropped 5; count of bases not matched to a gene: 8. The CDR3 nucleotides are TGTGCCAGCAGGGCTAGCGGGCGTAGTGAGACCCAGTACTTC. Translation gives CASRASGRSETQYF.

This chain links TRBV3-1 (or the pseudogene TRBV3-2) with TRBJ1-2; 11 positions match TRBD1. Trimming took 4 bases from V and 8 from J; bases not matched to a gene: 6. The CDR3 runs to 14 residues. The germline V gene has CDR1 LGHDT and CDR2 YNNKEL (reference sequence). CDR3 amino acids: CASSRRGQGGGYTF. CDR3 nucleotides: TGTGCCAGCAGCCGCCGGGGACAGGGGGGCGGCTACACCTTC.

The rearrangement uses TRBV6-4 and TRBJ2-3, with D maybe TRBD1 (6 bases). Trimming cost V 6 bases and J 3 bases, with 16 bases left between them. The CDR3 is 15 amino acids. Germline V CDR1 and CDR2: MRHNA, SNTAGT. CDR3: CASSLQAQGTDTQYF. Here the CDR3 DNA reads TGTGCCAGCAGCCTGCAAGCACAGGGAACAGATACGCAGTATTTT.

This clone has more than one count but fewer than ten. This rearrangement joins TRBV11-2 to TRBJ2-7; D might be TRBD1 (5 bases). With 5 bases removed from V and 3 bases from J, the gap between germline ends came to 11 bases. The length of the CDR3 is 13 residues. The germline gives CDR1 SGHAT, CDR2 FQNNGV. The CDR3 DNA follows: TGTGCCAGCAGCCACGCCCAGGGCTACGAGCAGTACTTC. This sequence encodes CASSHAQGYEQYF.

This clone was counted a few times. The chain joins TRBV19 to TRBJ2-7, with D possibly matching TRBD1 (6 bases). Deletions cut 10 bases from V and 4 bases from J, with 20 bases between. Germline V CDR1 and CDR2: LNHDA, SQIVND (reference sequence). The CDR3 sequence is 14 residues long. CDR3 region: CAIPPDRNQYEQYF. The CDR3, as DNA: TGTGCCATCCCCCCGGACAGAAACCAATACGAGCAGTACTTC.

The sample holds a few counts of this clone. The V call is TRBV6-5, the J call TRBJ1-1; D is undetermined. Per germline, CDR1 MNHEY and CDR2 SVGAGI. Trimming cost V 6 bases and J 3 bases, with 17 bases left between them. The CDR3 loop spans 15 amino acids. CDR3 protein: CASSKEGLGDTEAFF. The CDR3 nucleotides are TGTGCCAGCAGCAAGGAGGGCCTAGGAGACACTGAAGCTTTCTTT.

J is TRBJ2-5 and V is TRBV10-3; 9 bases fit TRBD2. CDR1 is ENHRY and CDR2 is SYGVKD in the germline V gene. V lost 5 bases and J lost 4; bases outside the gene matches: 5. The CDR3 is made up of 14 amino acids. The CDR3: CAISIAGVGETQYF. CDR3 bases: TGTGCCATCAGTATAGCGGGAGTCGGAGAGACCCAGTACTTC.

This rearrangement joins TRBV30 to TRBJ1-4; TRBD1 aligns across 7 bases. V lost 6 bases to trimming and J lost 6 bases; unmatched junction nucleotides: 7. CDR1 is GTSNPN and CDR2 is SVGIG in the germline V gene (reference sequence). The CDR3 loop spans 13 amino acids. CDR3 DNA sequence: TGTGCCTGCGGGACAGCCAACCATGAAAAACTGTTTTTT. Residues: CACGTANHEKLFF.

V gene TRBV5-1 combines with J gene TRBJ2-1, with 9 bases identical to TRBD2. Germline values: CDR1 SGHRS, CDR2 YFSETQ. This CDR3 contains 18 residues. V shed 0 bases and J 2 bases; nucleotides not matched to a gene: 9. DNA for the CDR3: TGCGCCAGCAGCTTGGGGTGGACTAGCGTGCGGACCTACAATGAGCAGTTCTTC. Translating it yields CASSLGWTSVRTYNEQFF. The full variable domain, its missing parts supplied by reference TRBV5-1 and TRBJ2-1, is KAGVTQTPRYLIKTRGQQVTLSCSPISGHRSVSWYQQTPGQGLQFLFEYFSETQRNKGNFPGRFSGRQFSNSRSEMNVSTLELGDSALYLCASSLGWTSVRTYNEQFFGPGTRLTVL.

The CDR3 protein is CASSFGTGWNEKLFF. In nucleotides, the CDR3 is TGTGCCAGCAGCTTTGGGACAGGGTGGAACGAAAAACTGTTTTTT. The gene calls are TRBV5-6 and TRBJ1-4, with 9 nucleotides matching TRBD1. CDR1 and CDR2 from the germline V gene are SGHDT and YYEEEE. The junction had 7 bases not matched to a gene; V was cut back by 2 bases and J by 8 bases. The CDR3 contains 15 residues.

The CDR3 protein is CASSPRGTGELFF. DNA of the CDR3: TGTGCCAGCAGTCCCAGGGGCACCGGGGAGCTGTTTTTT. This chain uses TRBV6-5 with TRBJ2-2, with D perhaps matching TRBD1 (6 bases). Looked up from germline, CDR1 is MNHEY and CDR2 is SVGAGI. This CDR3 comprises 13 residues. Deletions cut 5 bases from V and 4 bases from J, with 8 bases between.

V and J are TRBV3-1 (or the pseudogene TRBV3-2) and TRBJ2-1, with a possible D match to TRBD2 (6 bases). V lost 4 bases and J 6 bases, leaving 16 bases between the germline ends. The CDR3 has 15 amino acids. Germline lookup yields CDR1 LGHDT and CDR2 YNNKEL (reference sequence). The CDR3 bases are TGTGCCAGCAGCCCCATGGCGACTAGTGTCAATGAGCAGTTCTTC. This codes for CASSPMATSVNEQFF.

The V call is TRBV5-1, the J call TRBJ1-6; D remains ambiguous. This CDR3 is built from 14 residues. The V gene's germline CDR1 is SGHRS and CDR2 YFSETQ. V was pared by 6 bases and J by 0 bases, with 7 bases between. In nucleotides, the CDR3 is TGCGCCAGCACCGAGGGCTCCTATAATTCACCCCTCCACTTT. Its protein product is CASTEGSYNSPLHF.

In DNA form, the CDR3 reads TGTGCCAGCAGTGAAGCCGCGGGGCCCTCCAATCAGCCCCAGCATTTT. This codes for CASSEAAGPSNQPQHF. The genes are TRBV6-1 and TRBJ1-5, with TRBD1 as a possible D gene (5 bases). Germline CDR1 is MNHNS and CDR2 is SASEGT. Trimming left V 0 bases short and J 3 bases short, with 12 bases between. CDR3 length equals 16 residues.

This sequence joins TRBV6-5 and TRBJ2-1; 9 bases align to TRBD1. V was pared by 5 bases and J by 6 bases, with 8 bases of the junction left unmatched. This CDR3 comprises 15 residues. CDR1 and CDR2 (germline): MNHEY, SVGAGI. DNA of the CDR3: TGTGCCAGCAGTCCCGGGACAGGGAGGTTCAATGAGCAGTTCTTC. Amino acid sequence: CASSPGTGRFNEQFF.

This clone has just a few counts. V gene TRBV4-1 combines with J gene TRBJ1-2; TRBD1 aligns across 8 bases. V lost 1 base to trimming and J lost 4 bases; unmatched junction nucleotides: 11. CDR1 MGHRA and CDR2 YSYEKL come from the germline V gene. This CDR3 has 17 residues. CDR3 residues: CASSQVAQGAVGYGYTF. CDR3 bases: TGCGCCAGCAGCCAAGTGGCTCAGGGGGCAGTCGGCTATGGCTACACCTTC.

This clone turned up a few times. The CDR3 bases are TGTGCCACCAGTGATTCTACCGGGACAGGTTGGAATGAGCAGTTCTTC. Protein sequence: CATSDSTGTGWNEQFF. V usage is TRBV24-1 and J usage is TRBJ2-1; 8 bases agree with TRBD1. Trimming took 2 bases from V and 7 from J; bases not matched to a gene: 9. Germline-derived CDR1 and CDR2 are KGHDR and SFDVKD. This CDR3 region has 16 residues.

V and J are TRBV28 and TRBJ1-1; unclear D gene. Looked up from germline, CDR1 is MDHEN and CDR2 is SYDVKM. This CDR3 has 11 amino acids. The V and J ends lost 10 bases and 1 base respectively, with 7 bases between them. CDR3: CATSGNTEAFF. CDR3 bases: TGTGCCACCTCAGGGAACACTGAAGCTTTCTTT. Using reference TRBV28 and TRBJ1-1 for the parts outside the CDR3, the full variable domain is DVKVTQSSRYLVKRTGEKVFLECVQDMDHENMFWYRQDPGLGLRLIYFSYDVKMKEKGDIPEGYSVSREKKERFSLILESASTNQTSMYLCATSGNTEAFFGQGTRLTVV.

This chain joins TRBV9 and TRBJ1-6; 8 bases map to TRBD1. Trimming took 0 bases from V and 7 from J; bases not matched to a gene: 6. This CDR3 comprises 16 residues. The germline V gene has CDR1 SGDLS and CDR2 YYNGEE. CDR3 nucleotides: TGTGCCAGCAGCGTAGATGTGGACAGGGTCAATTCACCCCTCCACTTT. Its translation is CASSVDVDRVNSPLHF.

The rearrangement joins TRBV7-9 to TRBJ1-2, with 7 bases matching TRBD1. V trimming: 5 bases; J trimming: 5 bases; junction bases outside the gene matches: 14. This CDR3 comprises 16 residues. CDR1 is SEHNR, CDR2 FQNEAQ, per germline (reference sequence). The CDR3 coding sequence is TGTGCCAGCAGCCCACAGGGGTTAGGGGGCGCTTATGGCTACACCTTC. It yields the protein CASSPQGLGGAYGYTF.

The rearrangement links TRBV2 to TRBJ1-5; 7 bases match TRBD1. The CDR3 is 14 residues long. Germline values: CDR1 SNHLY, CDR2 FYNNEI. The V and J ends lost 6 bases and 7 bases, in that order; junction bases with no gene match: 9. The CDR3 reads CASRDRQGRQPQHF. CDR3 coding DNA: TGTGCCAGCAGAGACCGACAGGGCCGCCAGCCCCAGCATTTT.

In nucleotides, the CDR3 is TGCGCCAGCAGCCAGACTAGCGGTGGGGCCCCCAATGAGCAGTTCTTC. This encodes CASSQTSGGAPNEQFF. This chain connects TRBV4-1 to TRBJ2-1; 9 positions match TRBD2. The V and J ends lost 3 bases and 6 bases, in that order; junction bases with no gene match: 9. Germline V gene sequence: CDR1 MGHRA, CDR2 YSYEKL. This CDR3 contains 16 residues.

J is TRBJ2-7 and V is TRBV11-3; TRBD1 matches at 7 bases. This CDR3 has 16 residues. The germline V gene encodes CDR1 SGHNT and CDR2 YENEEA. The V segment lost 3 bases and the J segment 1 base; nucleotides outside the gene matches: 9. This CDR3 is CASSLRHRGSSYEQYF. Here the CDR3 DNA reads TGTGCCAGCAGCTTGCGGCACAGGGGAAGTTCCTACGAGCAGTACTTC.

This chain's CDR3 is CASSRRTTSGSNEQFF. In DNA form, the CDR3 reads TGTGCCAGCTCACGTCGAACGACTAGCGGGAGCAATGAGCAGTTCTTC. This chain connects TRBV18 to TRBJ2-1, with 12 bases matching TRBD2. CDR1 KGHSH and CDR2 LQKENI come from the germline V gene. The CDR3 covers 16 residues. V trimming: 4 bases; J trimming: 6 bases; junction bases outside the gene matches: 7.

This CDR3 reads CASSVDRTLNTEAFF. CDR3 sequence (DNA): TGTGCCAGCAGCGTAGACCGGACTTTGAACACTGAAGCTTTCTTT. V usage is TRBV9 and J usage is TRBJ1-1; D is undetermined. The germline V gene has CDR1 SGDLS and CDR2 YYNGEE. The CDR3 extends over 15 amino acids. V gave up 0 bases and J gave up 0 bases, with 9 bases separating them.

The rearrangement links TRBV6-5 to TRBJ1-4; 8 nucleotides agree with TRBD1. The germline gives CDR1 MNHEY, CDR2 SVGAGI. The CDR3 loop spans 15 amino acids. V gave up 0 bases and J gave up 7 bases; unmatched junction bases: 4. CDR3 in DNA: TGTGCCAGCAGTTACTCGCCAGGGGGCGGTGAAAAACTGTTTTTT. Protein product: CASSYSPGGGEKLFF.